The 23 T cell receptor beta chains below come from one sample, sequenced in a study of cytomegalovirus exposure and HLA in healthy donors. This PCR relied on a set of 60 Vbeta primers and 13 Jbeta primers. The protocol was immunoSEQ multiplex PCR, while the TCRdb copy is restricted to in-frame clones and leaves out a portion. The sample holds about 170,000 clones, around 83% seen once. The sequenced material came from PBMCs. These receptors were taken from a girl between 2 and 10 years old in good health and CMV-seropositive.

This chain uses TRBV18 with TRBJ1-4, with 7 nucleotides matching TRBD1. Looked up from germline, CDR1 is KGHSH and CDR2 is LQKENI. There are 12 residues in the CDR3. V shed 4 bases, J shed 8 bases, and the junction held 1 base outside the gene matches. The CDR3 nucleotides are TGTGCCAGCTCACAGGACAGGGAAAAACTGTTTTTT. It specifies CASSQDREKLFF.

CDR3 sequence: CASSQELATTYTGELFF. The DNA of the CDR3 is TGTGCCAGCAGCCAAGAACTAGCGACCACATACACCGGGGAGCTGTTTTTT. V usage is TRBV4-2 and J usage is TRBJ2-2; 7 positions match TRBD2. The V and J ends lost 0 bases and 3 bases, in that order; junction bases with no gene match: 7. The CDR3 consists of 17 residues. In germline, CDR1 is LGHNA, CDR2 YNFKEQ.

V gene TRBV28 combines with J gene TRBJ2-1, with D possibly being TRBD2 (6 bases). Germline V gene lookup returns CDR1 MDHEN and CDR2 SYDVKM. CDR3 length: 14 residues. Trimming shortened V by 3 bases and J by 2 bases, and 8 bases separated the two germline ends. CDR3 sequence: CASSFRGTYNEQFF. In nucleotides, the CDR3 is TGTGCCAGCAGTTTTCGGGGGACCTACAATGAGCAGTTCTTC.

The chain is built from TRBV5-1 and TRBJ2-7; the match to TRBD1 covers 7 bases. Germline V gene lookup returns CDR1 SGHRS and CDR2 YFSETQ. This CDR3 is built from 10 residues. V was pared by 6 bases and J by 6 bases, with 0 bases of the junction left unmatched. The CDR3 loop is CASTGGEQYF. The DNA of the CDR3 is TGCGCCAGCACAGGGGGCGAGCAGTACTTC.

The rearrangement uses TRBV6-5 and TRBJ1-5; 11 positions agree with TRBD1. V shed 6 bases and J 6 bases; nucleotides not matched to a gene: 7. Germline V gene sequence: CDR1 MNHEY, CDR2 SVGAGI. The CDR3 covers 15 residues. CDR3 in amino acids: CASSRDRGTFQPQHF. As DNA, the CDR3 is TGTGCCAGCAGCAGGGACAGGGGGACGTTTCAGCCCCAGCATTTT.

This clone has more than one count but fewer than ten. This sequence joins TRBV28 and TRBJ2-1; 9 bases align to TRBD1. V gave up 5 bases and J gave up 14 bases; unmatched junction bases: 10. Per germline, CDR1 MDHEN and CDR2 SYDVKM. CDR3 length: 13 amino acids. The CDR3 reads CASSTRGQGRKFF. The CDR3 DNA reads as TGTGCCAGCAGTACGAGAGGACAGGGGAGGAAGTTCTTC.

The CDR3 nucleotides are TGCGCCAGCAGCCAAGAGGCTAGCGGATACCAAGAGACCCAGTACTTC. Translation: CASSQEASGYQETQYF. This chain uses TRBV4-1 with TRBJ2-5; 7 nucleotides match TRBD2. V lost 0 bases and J lost 0; bases outside the gene matches: 4. This CDR3 has 16 residues. Germline CDR1 and CDR2: MGHRA and YSYEKL.

The chain employs TRBV10-3 and TRBJ1-4; the D is unclear. Trimming left V 8 bases short and J 6 bases short, with 10 bases between. CDR3 length: 12 amino acids. From germline, CDR1 is ENHRY and CDR2 SYGVKD. As DNA, the CDR3 is TGTGCCATCGGAGGGATCGATGAAAAACTGTTTTTT. Translating it yields CAIGGIDEKLFF.

This chain links TRBV5-1 with TRBJ2-7; the D is unclear. The CDR3 has 13 residues. Trimming removed 0 bases at V and 0 bases at J, with 4 bases between. Per the germline V gene, CDR1 is SGHRS and CDR2 is YFSETQ. CDR3 nucleotide sequence: TGCGCCAGCAGCTTGGCCAACTCCTACGAGCAGTACTTC. Protein sequence: CASSLANSYEQYF.

The chain uses TRBV2 and TRBJ2-5, with TRBD2 identical over 15 bases. V shed 11 bases, J shed 0 bases, and the junction held 1 base outside the gene matches. The CDR3 sequence is 14 residues long. Germline V gene lookup returns CDR1 SNHLY and CDR2 FYNNEI. CDR3 region: CAGTSGRYQETQYF. The CDR3 DNA reads TGTGCCGGGACTAGCGGGAGGTACCAAGAGACCCAGTACTTC.

V usage is TRBV2 and J usage is TRBJ1-1, with a tentative D call TRBD1 (6 bases). Per the germline V gene, CDR1 is SNHLY and CDR2 is FYNNEI. V was clipped by 6 bases and J by 2 bases, with 16 bases between them. The CDR3 sequence is 15 residues long. The CDR3 sequence: CASRASTGSNTEAFF. DNA of the CDR3: TGTGCCAGCAGGGCTTCTACAGGGAGTAACACTGAAGCTTTCTTT. Combining the CDR3 with reference TRBV2 and TRBJ1-1 gives the whole variable domain EPEVTQTPSHQVTQMGQEVILRCVPISNHLYFYWYRQILGQKVEFLVSFYNNEISEKSEIFDDQFSVERPDGSNFTLKIRSTKLEDSAMYFCASRASTGSNTEAFFGQGTRLTVV.

V is TRBV19 and J is TRBJ2-3, with 16 positions matching TRBD2. Germline assignment: CDR1 LNHDA and CDR2 SQIVND (reference sequence). V shed 5 bases and J 4 bases; nucleotides not matched to a gene: 6. CDR3 size: 17 residues. CDR3 in DNA: TGTGCCAGTAGTCTTTCGGGACTAGCGGGAGGGGCAGATACGCAGTATTTT. This sequence encodes CASSLSGLAGGADTQYF.

This chain connects TRBV5-1 to TRBJ1-1, with 8 positions matching TRBD1. The germline gives CDR1 SGHRS, CDR2 YFSETQ. The V segment lost 2 bases and the J segment 9 bases; nucleotides outside the gene matches: 12. This CDR3 has 15 amino acids. The CDR3 nucleotides read TGCGCCAGCAGCTTTTTGACAGGGGATCAGGAAAAAGCTTTCTTT. This codes for CASSFLTGDQEKAFF. Full variable domain (rest looked up from reference TRBV5-1 and TRBJ1-1): KAGVTQTPRYLIKTRGQQVTLSCSPISGHRSVSWYQQTPGQGLQFLFEYFSETQRNKGNFPGRFSGRQFSNSRSEMNVSTLELGDSALYLCASSFLTGDQEKAFFGQGTRLTVV.

The chain has TRBV28 and TRBJ2-7; D remains unclear. The V end lost 1 base, the J end lost 7 bases, and 20 bases lay between the germline ends. Germline V gives CDR1 MDHEN, CDR2 SYDVKM. The CDR3 spans 16 residues. This CDR3 is CASSLFTTVSSMEQYF. The CDR3 DNA is TGTGCCAGCAGTTTATTCACCACCGTCTCTTCTATGGAGCAGTACTTC. Full variable domain (outside the CDR3, taken from reference TRBV28 and TRBJ2-7): DVKVTQSSRYLVKRTGEKVFLECVQDMDHENMFWYRQDPGLGLRLIYFSYDVKMKEKGDIPEGYSVSREKKERFSLILESASTNQTSMYLCASSLFTTVSSMEQYFGPGTRLTVT.

The V call is TRBV5-1, the J call TRBJ2-2, with D possibly matching TRBD2 (6 bases). This CDR3 is 16 amino acids long. Germline-derived CDR1 and CDR2 are SGHRS and YFSETQ. Trimming cost V 0 bases and J 6 bases, with 15 bases left between them. DNA for the CDR3: TGCGCCAGCAGCTTGGATATCCTAGCGTCTGCCGGGGAGCTGTTTTTT. Translated: CASSLDILASAGELFF.

In regard to this clone: The junction departs from the called germline gene at one end, perhaps through a read error. V is TRBV7-9 and J is TRBJ2-6, with D unclear. Germline V gives CDR1 SEHNR, CDR2 FQNEAQ (reference sequence). This CDR3 contains 14 residues. CDR3 sequence reads: CSSSFSSGANVLTF. The CDR3 bases are TGTTCCAGCAGCTTTAGCTCTGGGGCCAACGTCCTGACTTTC.

J is TRBJ1-2 and V is TRBV5-4; possible D gene TRBD1, 6 bases. Germline values: CDR1 SGHNT, CDR2 YYREEE (reference sequence). CDR3 length: 14 residues. The ends were cut back, 5 bases at V and 4 bases at J, with 15 bases in the middle. This CDR3 is CASRSWGGAYGYTF. The CDR3 DNA sequence: TGTGCCAGCAGATCCTGGGGGGGCGCCTATGGCTACACCTTC.

This rearrangement joins TRBV9 to TRBJ1-4; weak D call: TRBD1 (5 bases). There are 14 residues in the CDR3. Germline-derived CDR1 and CDR2 are SGDLS and YYNGEE. The V end was cut by 4 bases, the J end by 5 bases, with 12 bases between. The CDR3 region has the DNA TGTGCCAGCAGCCAGGGTGGGAGGAATGAAAAACTGTTTTTT. Translating gives CASSQGGRNEKLFF.

The CDR3 nucleotides read TGTGCCTGGAGTGGCCACCGTACTCACAATGAGCAGTTCTTC. Translation gives CAWSGHRTHNEQFF. V usage is TRBV30 and J usage is TRBJ2-1, with D uncertain. Germline V gene data show CDR1 as GTSNPN and CDR2 as SVGIG (reference sequence). This CDR3 spans 14 amino acids. V was clipped by 1 base and J by 5 bases, with 12 bases between them.

The rearrangement links TRBV30 to TRBJ1-4; D gene uncertain. Trimming stripped 5 bases from V and 0 bases from J, with 7 bases between. The CDR3 extends over 13 amino acids. Germline V gives CDR1 GTSNPN, CDR2 SVGIG (reference sequence). The CDR3 sequence is CAWSGATNEKLFF. The CDR3 region has the DNA TGTGCCTGGTCAGGCGCAACTAATGAAAAACTGTTTTTT.

V usage is TRBV30 and J usage is TRBJ1-5, with D uncertain. This CDR3 comprises 14 residues. V lost 2 bases and J 3 bases, leaving 11 bases between the germline ends. Germline CDR1 and CDR2: GTSNPN and SVGIG (reference sequence). CDR3 sequence: CAWSLSLYNQPQHF. For the CDR3, the DNA is TGTGCCTGGAGTCTGAGCCTCTACAATCAGCCCCAGCATTTT.

This sequence joins TRBV6-5 and TRBJ1-4; no firm D call. With 2 bases removed from V and 8 bases from J, the gap between germline ends came to 18 bases. This CDR3 has 16 residues. Germline loops: CDR1 MNHEY, CDR2 SVGAGI. DNA for the CDR3: TGTGCCAGCAGTTACGAGGTTCGGGAGGTTGGGGAAAAACTGTTTTTT. Protein sequence: CASSYEVREVGEKLFF.

Only one count was recorded for this clone. The gene calls are TRBV9 and TRBJ2-7; a possible D gene is TRBD2 (5 bases). CDR1 and CDR2 from the germline V gene are SGDLS and YYNGEE. The germline V and J ends were trimmed by 0 bases and 0 bases, with 10 bases remaining between them. The CDR3 is made up of 15 amino acids. The CDR3 DNA follows: TGTGCCAGCAGCGTAGGTCGGGGTAGCTCCTACGAGCAGTACTTC. Residues: CASSVGRGSSYEQYF.